Sequencing of this TCR beta chain was carried out in a study of human CD8 memory T cell subsets. Enrichment for total CD8+ T cells was performed by negative magnetic separation. UMI-labeled 5' RACE was used to make TCR beta libraries. With the 5' RACE reads reprocessed, TCRdb shows one record per CDR3 protein and no DNA. The specimen's table records 10,000 to 15,000 distinct CDR3 sequences. The CDR3 has 14 amino acids. This chain links TRBV12-3 or TRBV12-4 with TRBJ1-5. Sequencing was performed on CD8+ T cells from PBMCs. The source is a human donor in good health. The CDR3 region is CASSLGGSNQPQHF.